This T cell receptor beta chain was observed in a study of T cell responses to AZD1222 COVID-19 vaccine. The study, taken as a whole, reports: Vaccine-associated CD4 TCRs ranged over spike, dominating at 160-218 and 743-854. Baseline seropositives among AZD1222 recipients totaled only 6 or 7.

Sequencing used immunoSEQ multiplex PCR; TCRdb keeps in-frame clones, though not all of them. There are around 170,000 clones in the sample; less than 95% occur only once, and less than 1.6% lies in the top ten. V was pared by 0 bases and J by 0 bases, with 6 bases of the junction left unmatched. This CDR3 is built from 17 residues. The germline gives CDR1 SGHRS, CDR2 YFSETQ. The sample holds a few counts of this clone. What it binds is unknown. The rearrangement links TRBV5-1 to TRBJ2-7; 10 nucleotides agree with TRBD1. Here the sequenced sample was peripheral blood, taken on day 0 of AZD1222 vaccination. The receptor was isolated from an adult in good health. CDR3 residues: CASSLGQGALSSYEQYF. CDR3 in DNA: TGCGCCAGCAGCTTGGGACAGGGGGCATTATCCTCCTACGAGCAGTACTTC.